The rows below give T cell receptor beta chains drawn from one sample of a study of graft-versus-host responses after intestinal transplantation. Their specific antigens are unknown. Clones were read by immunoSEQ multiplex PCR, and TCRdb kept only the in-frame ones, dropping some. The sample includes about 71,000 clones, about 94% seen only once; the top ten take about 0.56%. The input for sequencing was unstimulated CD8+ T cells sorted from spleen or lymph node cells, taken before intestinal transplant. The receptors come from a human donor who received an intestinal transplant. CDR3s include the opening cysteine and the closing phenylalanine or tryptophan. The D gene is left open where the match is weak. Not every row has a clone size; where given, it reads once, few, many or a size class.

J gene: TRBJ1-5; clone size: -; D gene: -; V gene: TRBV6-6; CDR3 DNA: TGTGCCAGCAGTTACTCAAGGGGGAGAAGCAATCAGCCCCAGCATTTT; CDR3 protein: CASSYSRGRSNQPQHF
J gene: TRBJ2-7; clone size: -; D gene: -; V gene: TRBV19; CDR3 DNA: TGTGCCAGTAGTATAGTATTTAGCGGAACGAGCTCCTACGAGCAGTACTTC; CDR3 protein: CASSIVFSGTSSYEQYF
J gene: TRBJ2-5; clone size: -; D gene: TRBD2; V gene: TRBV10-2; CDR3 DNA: TGCGCCAGCAGTGGGGGACTAGCGGATCAAGAGACCCAGTACTTC; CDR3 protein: CASSGGLADQETQYF
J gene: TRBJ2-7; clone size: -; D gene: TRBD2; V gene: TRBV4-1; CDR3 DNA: TGCGCCAGCAGCCACCCGGGACTAGCGGGAGAAGGGGACAATGGCGAGCAGTACTTC; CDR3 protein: CASSHPGLAGEGDNGEQYF
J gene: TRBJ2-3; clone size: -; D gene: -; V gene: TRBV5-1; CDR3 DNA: TGCGCCAGCAGCCTCTTAGACGGATATTCCCCGGATACGCAGTATTTT; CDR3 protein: CASSLLDGYSPDTQYF
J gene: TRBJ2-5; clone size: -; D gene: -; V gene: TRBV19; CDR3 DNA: TGTGCCAGTAGTAAAGGGGCCCAGGGGCTCCCGGAGACCCAGTACTTC; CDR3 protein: CASSKGAQGLPETQYF
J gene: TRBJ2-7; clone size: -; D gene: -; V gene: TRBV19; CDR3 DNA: TGTGCCAGTCGTCTTTTGGGTTCCTACGAGCAGTACTTC; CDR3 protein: CASRLLGSYEQYF
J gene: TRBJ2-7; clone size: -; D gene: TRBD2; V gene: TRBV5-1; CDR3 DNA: TGCGCCAGCCCATGGGGGGATGGGACTAGCGGGAGACATGGGTCCTACGAGCAGTACTTC; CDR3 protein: CASPWGDGTSGRHGSYEQYF
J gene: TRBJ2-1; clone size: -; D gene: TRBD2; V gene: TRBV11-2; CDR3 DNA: TGTGCCAGCAGCTTAGTTGCCCTAGCGGGAGGGCGGAATGAGCAGTTCTTC; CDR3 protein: CASSLVALAGGRNEQFF
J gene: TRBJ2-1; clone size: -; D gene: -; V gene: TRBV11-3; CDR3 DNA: TGTGCCAGCAGTCCTACAAATCGAGTCAATGAGCAGTTCTTC; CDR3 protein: CASSPTNRVNEQFF
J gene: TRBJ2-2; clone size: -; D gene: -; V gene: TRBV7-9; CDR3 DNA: TGTGCCAGCAGCCCGCAGACCGGCCCCGGGGAGCTGTTTTTT; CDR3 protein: CASSPQTGPGELFF
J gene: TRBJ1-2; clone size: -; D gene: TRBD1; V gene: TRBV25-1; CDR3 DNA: TGTGCCAGCAGTGAGACAGGGGAGGTGGCTGGCTACACCTTC; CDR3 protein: CASSETGEVAGYTF
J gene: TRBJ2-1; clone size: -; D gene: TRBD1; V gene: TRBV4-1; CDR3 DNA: TGCGCCAGCAGCCAAGAACAGGACAGGGTATTGTACATTGAGCAGTTCTTC; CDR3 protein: CASSQEQDRVLYIEQFF
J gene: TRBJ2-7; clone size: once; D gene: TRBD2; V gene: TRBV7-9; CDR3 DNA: TGTGCCAGCAGCCCGAGACTAGCAGGGTCCTACGAGCAGTACTTC; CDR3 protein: CASSPRLAGSYEQYF
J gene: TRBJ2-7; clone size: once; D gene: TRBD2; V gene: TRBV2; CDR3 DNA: TGTGCCAGCAGTGCTATCGGGAGGGACTACGAGCAGTACTTC; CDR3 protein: CASSAIGRDYEQYF
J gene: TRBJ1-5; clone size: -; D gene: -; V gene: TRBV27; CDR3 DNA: TGTGCCAGCAAGCAGGGAAATAGCAATCAGCCCCAGCATTTT; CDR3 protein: CASKQGNSNQPQHF
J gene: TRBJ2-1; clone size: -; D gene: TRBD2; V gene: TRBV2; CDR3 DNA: TGTGCCAGCAGTGAAAGGGCTAGCGGGAGCTCCTACAATGAGCAGTTCTTC; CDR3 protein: CASSERASGSSYNEQFF
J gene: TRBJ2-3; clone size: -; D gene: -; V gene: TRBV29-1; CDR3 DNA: TGCAGCGTTGAAGGAGAACGGGTAGGCGTAGCGCCCAATCCCCAGGATACGCAGTATTTT; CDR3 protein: CSVEGERVGVAPNPQDTQYF
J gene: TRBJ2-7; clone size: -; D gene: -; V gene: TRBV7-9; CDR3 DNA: TGTGCCAGCAGCACGAACGACGGATTAACCTACGAGCAGTACTTC; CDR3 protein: CASSTNDGLTYEQYF
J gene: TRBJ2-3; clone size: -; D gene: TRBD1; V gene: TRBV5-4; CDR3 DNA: TGTGCCAGCAGCTACCACAGGGGAGATACGCAGTATTTT; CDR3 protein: CASSYHRGDTQYF
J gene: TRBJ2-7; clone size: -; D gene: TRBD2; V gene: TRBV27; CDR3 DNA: TGTGCCAGCAGCACTAGCGGACTACCGATCTACGAGCAGTACTTC; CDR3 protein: CASSTSGLPIYEQYF
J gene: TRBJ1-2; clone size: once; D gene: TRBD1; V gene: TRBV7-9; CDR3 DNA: TGTGCCAGCAGCTCACGGGACAGGGGGTCCTATGGCTACACCTTC; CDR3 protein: CASSSRDRGSYGYTF
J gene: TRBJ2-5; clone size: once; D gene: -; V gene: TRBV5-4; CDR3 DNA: TGTGCCAGCAGCTTGGATGGGCAGGAAGAGACCCAGTACTTC; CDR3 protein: CASSLDGQEETQYF
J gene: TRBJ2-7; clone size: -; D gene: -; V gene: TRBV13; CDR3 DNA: TGTGCCAGCAGAGAAAACATGCAGGCCCACGAGCAGTACTTC; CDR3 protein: CASRENMQAHEQYF
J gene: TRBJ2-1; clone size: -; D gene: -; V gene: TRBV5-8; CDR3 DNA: TGTGCCAGCAGCCCAGGGTACAATGAGCAGTTCTTC; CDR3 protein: CASSPGYNEQFF
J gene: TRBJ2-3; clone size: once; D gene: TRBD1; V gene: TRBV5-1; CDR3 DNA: TGCGCCAGCAGCAGCGGGACAGGGGGCGCAGATACGCAGTATTTT; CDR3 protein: CASSSGTGGADTQYF
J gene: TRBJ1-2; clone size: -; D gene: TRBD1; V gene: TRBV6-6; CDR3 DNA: TGTGCCAGCAGCCAAGGGACAGAACAGATCTATGGCTACACCTTC; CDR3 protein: CASSQGTEQIYGYTF
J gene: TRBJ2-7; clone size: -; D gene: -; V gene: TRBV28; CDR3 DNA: TGTGCCAGCAGTTCCCTCTATATGGGGGGTAGGGAGCAGTACTTC; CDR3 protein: CASSSLYMGGREQYF
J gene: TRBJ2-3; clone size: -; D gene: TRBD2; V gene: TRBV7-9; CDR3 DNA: TGTGCCAGCAGCCCCCCGTGGGAGGGCGGCGCAGATACGCAGTATTTT; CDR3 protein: CASSPPWEGGADTQYF
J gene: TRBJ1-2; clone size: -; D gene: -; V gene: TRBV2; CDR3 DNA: TGTGCCAGCATTCAACGGGGTAACTATGGCTACACCTTC; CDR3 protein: CASIQRGNYGYTF
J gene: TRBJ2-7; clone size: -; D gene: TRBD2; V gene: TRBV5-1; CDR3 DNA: TGCGCCAGCAGCTTGGCAAGCGGGGGTGCCTACGAGCAGTACTTC; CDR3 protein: CASSLASGGAYEQYF
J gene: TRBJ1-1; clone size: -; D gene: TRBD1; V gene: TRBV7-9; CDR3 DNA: TGTGCCAGCACCACACGAACAGGGGGCGTCACTGAAGCTTTCTTT; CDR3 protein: CASTTRTGGVTEAFF
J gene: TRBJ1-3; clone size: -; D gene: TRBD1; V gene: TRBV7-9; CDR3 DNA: TGTGCCAGCAGCTCAGACAGGGGTGGAAACACCATATATTTT; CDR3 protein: CASSSDRGGNTIYF
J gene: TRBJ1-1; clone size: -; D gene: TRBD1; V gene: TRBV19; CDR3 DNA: TGTGCCAGTAGTATAGGCGGGACAGCGCCACCCTTCTTT; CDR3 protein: CASSIGGTAPPFF
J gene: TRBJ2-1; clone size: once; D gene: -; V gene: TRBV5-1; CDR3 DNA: TGCGCCAGCAGCGCGTACAGGGTCCCACACAATGAGCAGTTCTTC; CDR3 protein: CASSAYRVPHNEQFF
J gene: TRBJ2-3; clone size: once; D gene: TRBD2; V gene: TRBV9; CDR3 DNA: TGTGCCAGCAGCGTAGAGGGACGGGGGACTAGCGGGACTAGCACAGATACGCAGTATTTT; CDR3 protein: CASSVEGRGTSGTSTDTQYF
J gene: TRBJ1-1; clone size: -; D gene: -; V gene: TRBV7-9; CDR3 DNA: TGTGCCAGCAGCTTAACCCAGGGGAACCCGAACACTGAAGCTTTCTTT; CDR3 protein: CASSLTQGNPNTEAFF
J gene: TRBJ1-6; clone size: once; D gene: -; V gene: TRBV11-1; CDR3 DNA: TGTGCCAGCAGCATCGACACAGGCTCCTATAATTCACCCCTCCACTTT; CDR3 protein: CASSIDTGSYNSPLHF
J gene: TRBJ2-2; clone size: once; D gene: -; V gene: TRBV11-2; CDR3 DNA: TGTGCCAGCAGCTTAACCCGACTAGACATAAACACCGGGGAGCTGTTTTTT; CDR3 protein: CASSLTRLDINTGELFF
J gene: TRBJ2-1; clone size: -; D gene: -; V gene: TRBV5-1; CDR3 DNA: TGCGCCAGCAGTGATGTAGAAAGGACCCCGGGGGAGCAGTTCTTC; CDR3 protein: CASSDVERTPGEQFF
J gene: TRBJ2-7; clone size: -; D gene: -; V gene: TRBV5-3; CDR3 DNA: TGTGCCAGAAGCTTGGCCAAGGAAGGGCCCCCTGGCATCTGGCAGGCCGCCTACGAGCAGTACTTC; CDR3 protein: CARSLAKEGPPGIWQAAYEQYF